This T cell receptor beta chain originates from a study of molecular identifiers for immune sequencing clone quantification. About the study: Replicate RNA came from about 19,000 or 110,000 naive CD8 cells and was split five ways, and four parts were sequenced. The study, taken as a whole, reports: Over 98% of CMV-specific effector molecules, but under 1% of naive ones, were in clones above 20 copies. Sizes of clones that are highly expanded could be underestimated (if identical TCR molecules share a barcode).

This clonotype was seen many times. Antigen unknown. The authors gated naive CD8 T cells as CD8+CD4-CCR7+CD45RA+ for sorting. In TCRdb, the PCR reads were re-called with MiXCR into one record per CDR3 protein. The data show 600,000 to 650,000 distinct CDR3 sequences, less than 20% seen once. The V gene's germline CDR1 is SGHKS and CDR2 YYEKEE (reference sequence). Deletions cut 0 bases from V and 0 bases from J, with 7 bases between. CDR3 length equals 15 residues. The chain is built from TRBV5-5 and TRBJ1-5, with D possibly matching TRBD1 (6 bases). This sequence originates from a human donor in good health. Some libraries in this study had Jurkat cell RNA spiked in. Sequenced input: naive CD8+ T cells from blood, with Jurkat cell RNA spiked in. Subset denoted: FACS-sorted CD8+CD4-CCR7+CD45RA+ naive T cells. The CDR3 reads CASSLDRDSNQPQHF. The CDR3 nucleotides read TGTGCCAGCAGCTTGGACAGGGATAGCAATCAGCCCCAGCATTTT.